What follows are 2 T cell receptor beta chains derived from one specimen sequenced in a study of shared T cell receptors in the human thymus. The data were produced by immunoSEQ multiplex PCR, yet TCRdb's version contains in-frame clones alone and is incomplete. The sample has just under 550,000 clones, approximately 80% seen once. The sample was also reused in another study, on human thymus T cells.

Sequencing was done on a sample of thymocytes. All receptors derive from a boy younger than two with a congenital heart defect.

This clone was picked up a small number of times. The DNA for the CDR3 is TGTGCCAGCAGCTTGGCTAGCGGGAGCTCCTACAATGAGCAGTTCTTC. It yields the protein CASSLASGSSYNEQFF. The chain is built from TRBV5-4 and TRBJ2-1, with 10 bases that match TRBD2. With 0 bases clipped from V and 0 bases from J, the junction kept 0 bases outside the gene matches. Germline CDR1 and CDR2: SGHNT and YYREEE (reference sequence). The CDR3 sequence is 16 residues long.

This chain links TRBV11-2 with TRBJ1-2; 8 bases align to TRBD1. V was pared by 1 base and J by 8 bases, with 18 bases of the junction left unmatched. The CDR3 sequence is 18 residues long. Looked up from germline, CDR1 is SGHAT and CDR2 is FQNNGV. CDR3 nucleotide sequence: TGTGCCAGCAGCTTAGTTCCGGACAGGGCACCCAGTATGCTGGGCTACACCTTC. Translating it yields CASSLVPDRAPSMLGYTF.